This T cell receptor (beta chain) was recovered during a study of cytomegalovirus exposure and HLA in healthy donors. The PCR made use of 60 Vbeta and 13 Jbeta primers. Assay: immunoSEQ multiplex PCR; the TCRdb copy retains only in-frame clones and omits some. The sample consists of over 150,000 clones, approximately 79% of them appearing once. Trimming stripped 5 bases from V and 1 base from J, with 14 bases between. Germline loops: CDR1 SEHNR, CDR2 FQNEAQ (reference sequence). This CDR3 region has 15 residues. This clone was picked up one time. The sample was PBMCs. This chain links TRBV7-9 with TRBJ2-5; no clear D. This receptor was identified in a man aged 35 to 55 in good health and CMV-seronegative. This chain's CDR3 is CASSQSWALQETQYF. CDR3 nucleotides: TGTGCCAGCAGCCAGAGCTGGGCACTCCAAGAGACCCAGTACTTC.